This TCR beta chain is drawn from a study of cytomegalovirus exposure and HLA in healthy donors. This PCR relied on a set of 60 Vbeta primers and 13 Jbeta primers. Profiled with immunoSEQ multiplex PCR; TCRdb holds only in-frame clones, not every one. The sample yields approximately 140,000 clones, approximately 80% seen once. V shed 5 bases and J shed 0 bases, with 14 bases lying between them. The CDR3 loop spans 16 amino acids. The germline V gene has CDR1 KGHSH and CDR2 LQKENI. General study points: The later analysis indicated that the majority of CMV-associated TCR beta chains appeared HLA-restricted. A reported reduction in N-insertions relative to the roughly 610-donor mean was seen in an Asian-associated ancestry cluster in a later analysis. Some V segments could not be told apart, so they were left out, TRBV6-2 and TRBV6-3 among them. For most TCR beta V segments, an earlier analysis put the productive rate at about 90% or about 30% of the time.

Concerning this clone: Its matching antigen is unknown.

This clonotype was obtained from a man over 45 in good health and CMV-seronegative. Sequencing was performed on PBMCs. The rearrangement links TRBV18 to TRBJ1-3; D might be TRBD1 (6 bases). The CDR3 DNA follows: TGTGCCAGCTCATCAAACACAGGGAGCTCTGGAAACACCATATATTTT. The encoded protein is CASSSNTGSSGNTIYF.